This TCR beta chain was recovered during a study of long-term antiretroviral therapy in people with HIV. CDR3 length: 15 amino acids. Per the germline V gene, CDR1 is MNHNS and CDR2 is SASEGT. The ends were cut back, 3 bases at V and 3 bases at J, with 12 bases in the middle. This clone was counted a few times. Run at survey level, the immunoSEQ assay was version v3.0. Clones were sequenced by immunoSEQ multiplex PCR, and TCRdb holds only the in-frame ones, with some missing. Here the sample spans around 16,000 clones, 70% to 80% being singletons. Per donor, a minimum of one pre-ART and a minimum of two post-ART PBMC samples were available. Each HIV participant was treated in the United States.

The input for sequencing was unsorted PBMCs, taken 2.1 years after starting antiretroviral therapy. This chain joins TRBV6-1 and TRBJ1-3, with a possible D match to TRBD1 (5 bases). This TCR was sampled from a man aged 40-55 years with HIV. CDR3 in DNA: TGTGCCAGCAGTGAGGGGGTCCTCCTTGGAAACACCATATATTTT. Its translation: CASSEGVLLGNTIYF.